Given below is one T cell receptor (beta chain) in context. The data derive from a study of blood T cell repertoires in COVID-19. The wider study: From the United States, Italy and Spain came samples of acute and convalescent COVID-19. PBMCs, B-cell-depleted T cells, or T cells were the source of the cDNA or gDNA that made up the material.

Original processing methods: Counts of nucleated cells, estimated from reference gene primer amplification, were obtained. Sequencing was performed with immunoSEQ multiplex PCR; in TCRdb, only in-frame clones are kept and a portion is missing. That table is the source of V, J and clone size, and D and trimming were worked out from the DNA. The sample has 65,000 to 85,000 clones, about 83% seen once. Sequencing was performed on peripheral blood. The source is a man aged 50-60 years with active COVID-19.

CDR3 residues: CASSSAGAGRSYQPQHF. CDR3 nucleotide sequence: TGTGCCAGCAGTTCCGCGGGGGCAGGGCGTTCCTATCAGCCCCAGCATTTT. V gene TRBV28 combines with J gene TRBJ1-5; TRBD1 might be the D (6 bases). This CDR3 has 17 amino acids. Trimming cost V 4 bases and J 5 bases, with 21 bases left between them. From germline, CDR1 is MDHEN and CDR2 SYDVKM.